The rows below give T cell receptor beta chains drawn from one sample of a study of blood T cell repertoires in COVID-19. Sequencing was performed with immunoSEQ multiplex PCR; in TCRdb, only in-frame clones are kept and a portion is missing. The table has just over 150,000 clones, 70% to 90% seen once. Material: peripheral blood. The receptors shown here come from an older woman with acute or convalescent COVID-19. CDR3s include the opening cysteine and the closing phenylalanine or tryptophan. The order of the fields is J gene, D gene, V gene, clone size, CDR3 protein, CDR3 DNA. D genes are given only for firm matches. Clone size is stated in some rows and not others, as once, few, many or a class when expanded.

>TRBJ2-6|NA|TRBV9|NA
CASSVALSTAGANVLTF
TGTGCCAGCAGCGTAGCCCTTTCTACCGCTGGGGCCAACGTCCTGACTTTC
>TRBJ1-3|NA|TRBV7-7|NA
CASSLAAGSGNTIYF
TGTGCTAGCAGCTTAGCGGCGGGCTCTGGAAACACCATATATTTT
>TRBJ2-4|TRBD1|TRBV18|NA
CASSPEGQGKNIQYF
TGTGCCAGCTCACCAGAGGGACAGGGCAAAAACATTCAGTACTTC
>TRBJ1-3|NA|TRBV7-9|NA
CASRLGGFGNTIYF
TGTGCCAGCAGGCTGGGAGGCTTTGGAAACACCATATATTTT
>TRBJ2-1|TRBD2|TRBV9|once
CASSVGPGLAGGGNEQFF
TGTGCCAGCAGCGTAGGCCCCGGACTAGCGGGGGGCGGAAATGAGCAGTTCTTC
>TRBJ1-5|NA|TRBV28|NA
CASSLPGQWGNQPQHF
TGTGCCAGCAGTTTACCTGGACAGTGGGGCAATCAGCCCCAGCATTTT
>TRBJ1-2|TRBD1|TRBV30|NA
CAWSHRGSTYGYTF
TGTGCCTGGTCACACAGGGGGTCCACCTATGGCTACACCTTC
>TRBJ1-5|NA|TRBV6-6|NA
CASSESNSNQPQHF
TGTGCCAGCAGTGAGAGTAATAGCAATCAGCCCCAGCATTTT
>TRBJ1-5|NA|TRBV28|NA
CASSNQGASNQPQHF
TGTGCCAGCAGTAATCAGGGTGCGAGCAATCAGCCCCAGCATTTT
>TRBJ1-4|NA|TRBV18|NA
CASSPVSGAGFGEKLFF
TGTGCCAGCTCACCAGTCAGCGGCGCGGGGTTTGGCGAAAAACTGTTTTTT
>TRBJ1-1|TRBD1|TRBV4-3|NA
CASSQDLGTGLNTEAFF
TGCGCCAGCAGCCAAGATCTTGGGACAGGGCTGAACACTGAAGCTTTCTTT
>TRBJ2-1|TRBD1|TRBV23-1|NA
CASSQSSDRESDEQFF
TGCGCCAGCAGTCAATCATCGGACAGGGAGTCCGATGAGCAGTTCTTC
>TRBJ1-1|TRBD1|TRBV6-2/TRBV6-3|NA
CASSDPTGFGTEAFF
TGTGCCAGCAGTGACCCGACAGGGTTCGGCACTGAAGCTTTCTTT
>TRBJ2-1|TRBD2|TRBV7-3|once
CASSLTGASGGAPEQFF
TGTGCCAGCAGCTTAACAGGGGCTAGCGGGGGGGCCCCTGAGCAGTTCTTC
>TRBJ2-6|TRBD1|TRBV2|NA
CASSEDRAGANVLTF
TGTGCCAGCAGCGAAGACAGGGCTGGGGCCAACGTCCTGACTTTC
>TRBJ1-2|NA|TRBV7-9|NA
CASSLVPGRNYGYTF
TGTGCCAGCAGCTTAGTTCCAGGGAGGAATTATGGCTACACCTTC
>TRBJ2-5|TRBD2|TRBV2|few
CASTLAGGRETQYF
TGTGCCAGCACCCTAGCGGGGGGGCGTGAGACCCAGTACTTC
>TRBJ1-2|NA|TRBV6-2/TRBV6-3|NA
CASSTPGYGYTF
TGTGCCAGCAGTACACCGGGGTATGGCTACACCTTC
>TRBJ1-2|NA|TRBV11-3|NA
CASSLDLSQGNGYTF
TGTGCCAGCAGCTTAGATCTCAGCCAGGGAAATGGCTACACCTTC
>TRBJ1-5|NA|TRBV7-8|once
CASSLARVPSNQPQHF
TGTGCCAGCAGCTTAGCGCGGGTTCCTAGCAATCAGCCCCAGCATTTT
>TRBJ1-2|NA|TRBV12-3/TRBV12-4|once
CASSFRGFGYTF
TGTGCCAGCAGTTTTAGAGGCTTTGGCTACACCTTC
>TRBJ1-1|TRBD1|TRBV7-8|NA
CASSLGGQGSSMGTEAFF
TGTGCCAGCAGCTTAGGCGGACAGGGGAGTAGTATGGGCACTGAAGCTTTCTTT
>TRBJ2-7|NA|TRBV4-1|NA
CASSQEQQGLYSAPNYEQYF
TGCGCCAGCAGCCAAGAACAACAGGGTCTGTATTCCGCGCCCAACTACGAGCAGTACTTC